The rows below give T cell receptor beta chains drawn from one sample of a study of cytomegalovirus exposure and HLA in healthy donors. Here immunoSEQ multiplex PCR was the method, and the copy in TCRdb shows in-frame clones only, minus some. The table includes 200,000 to 250,000 clones, 82% detected once. Sequenced input: PBMCs. The receptors originated from a middle-aged woman in good health and CMV-seronegative. The CDR3 runs from the conserved cysteine through the conserved F or W. A D gene is named only where the DNA matches it firmly. Expanded clones are given a class, and other clones once, few, many or no size at all.

v_call	d_call	j_call	clone_size	cdr3_aa	cdr3_nt
TRBV28	TRBD1	TRBJ1-2	.	CASRMGDRGPYGYTF	TGTGCCAGCAGAATGGGCGACAGGGGGCCTTATGGCTACACCTTC
TRBV4-3	TRBD1	TRBJ2-3	.	CASSQNRGVTQYF	TGCGCCAGCAGCCAAAACAGGGGCGTGACGCAGTATTTT
TRBV5-1	.	TRBJ2-1	.	CASSSGAYNEQFF	TGCGCCAGCAGCTCCGGGGCCTACAATGAGCAGTTCTTC
TRBV6-1	.	TRBJ2-2	.	CASLGLASTGELFF	TGTGCCAGCCTGGGACTGGCGAGCACCGGGGAGCTGTTTTTT
TRBV6-1	.	TRBJ1-5	once	CATKEASISNQPQHF	TGTGCCACAAAAGAGGCATCCATTAGCAATCAGCCCCAGCATTTT
TRBV14	.	TRBJ2-7	.	CASSQARVSEQYF	TGTGCCAGCAGCCAAGCGAGGGTAAGCGAGCAGTACTTC
TRBV6-5	TRBD2	TRBJ2-7	.	CASRAGDRMHEQYF	TGTGCCAGCAGGGCGGGGGATCGTATGCACGAGCAGTACTTC
TRBV19	.	TRBJ2-1	.	CASSIRGNSYNEQFF	TGTGCCAGTAGTATAAGGGGGAACTCCTACAATGAGCAGTTCTTC
TRBV5-4	.	TRBJ1-2	.	CASSQGGSYGYTF	TGTGCCAGCAGCCAAGGGGGTTCTTATGGCTACACCTTC
TRBV5-1	TRBD2	TRBJ2-1	.	CASSTGLAGGYNEQFF	TGCGCCAGCAGCACGGGACTAGCGGGGGGTTACAATGAGCAGTTCTTC
TRBV6-1	.	TRBJ1-5	.	CAISQGIGQPQHF	TGTGCCATCAGCCAGGGAATCGGTCAGCCCCAGCATTTT
TRBV5-1	TRBD1	TRBJ2-7	.	CASRSSGGTGVSYEQYF	TGCGCCAGCAGGTCTAGCGGAGGGACAGGGGTCTCCTACGAGCAGTACTTC
TRBV27	TRBD2	TRBJ2-7	.	CASSSTSGGSEQYF	TGTGCCAGCAGTTCCACTAGCGGGGGGAGCGAGCAGTACTTC
TRBV5-1	TRBD1	TRBJ1-5	few	CASSLGQDNQPQHF	TGCGCCAGCAGCCTAGGACAGGATAATCAGCCCCAGCATTTT
TRBV6-5	.	TRBJ2-7	.	CASRRDYSYEQYF	TGTGCCAGCAGACGCGACTATTCCTACGAGCAGTACTTC
TRBV6-6	TRBD2	TRBJ2-7	.	CASSYSGGVSYEQYF	TGTGCCAGCAGTTATTCCGGGGGGGTTTCCTACGAGCAGTACTTC
TRBV7-2	TRBD1	TRBJ1-4	few	CASSTRGLHEKLFF	TGTGCCAGCAGCACCAGGGGGCTCCATGAAAAACTGTTTTTT
TRBV5-6	.	TRBJ1-1	.	CASSVGMAAAEAFF	TGTGCCAGCAGCGTCGGCATGGCGGCGGCTGAAGCTTTCTTT
TRBV5-4	.	TRBJ2-3	once	CASSVRGPGEDTQYF	TGTGCCAGCAGCGTGAGGGGCCCAGGGGAAGATACGCAGTATTTT
TRBV7-9	.	TRBJ1-3	few	CASSLVLNTIYF	TGTGCCAGCAGCTTAGTACTTAACACCATATATTTT
TRBV28	TRBD2	TRBJ2-1	.	CASSLIAGGRGEQFF	TGTGCCAGCAGTTTAATAGCGGGGGGGCGAGGTGAGCAGTTCTTC
TRBV29-1	.	TRBJ1-2	.	CSVDLGGSLYGYTF	TGCAGCGTTGACTTGGGCGGGAGCCTATATGGCTACACCTTC
TRBV4-3	TRBD1	TRBJ2-1	few	CASRGTGGDEQFF	TGCGCCAGCAGAGGGACAGGGGGAGATGAGCAGTTCTTC
TRBV7-2	.	TRBJ2-7	.	CASRSAGAGAEQYF	TGTGCCAGCCGAAGCGCGGGGGCGGGGGCGGAGCAGTACTTC
TRBV30	TRBD2	TRBJ2-7	.	CAWSVGAGAYEQYF	TGTGCCTGGAGTGTAGGAGCGGGGGCCTACGAGCAGTACTTC
TRBV18	.	TRBJ2-5	.	CASSTTGTQETQYF	TGTGCCAGCTCAACGACGGGGACTCAAGAGACCCAGTACTTC
TRBV19	TRBD1	TRBJ2-7	.	CASTDRDRTYEQYF	TGTGCCAGTACGGACCGGGACAGGACCTACGAGCAGTACTTC
TRBV9	TRBD1	TRBJ2-7	.	CASSVGGQGAHEQYF	TGTGCCAGCAGCGTAGGGGGACAGGGGGCCCACGAGCAGTACTTC
TRBV14	TRBD1	TRBJ1-1	.	CAGSQRRDRDQNTEAFF	TGTGCCGGCAGCCAGCGCCGGGACAGGGACCAGAACACTGAAGCTTTCTTT
TRBV7-9	.	TRBJ1-2	.	CASSTGVLRHGYTF	TGTGCCAGCAGTACCGGGGTCCTCCGGCATGGCTACACCTTC
TRBV7-9	.	TRBJ1-4	.	CASSPPFATNEKLFF	TGTGCCAGCAGCCCCCCGTTTGCAACTAATGAAAAACTGTTTTTT
TRBV2	TRBD1	TRBJ2-1	.	CASHIGTGSYNEQFF	TGTGCCAGCCATATAGGGACAGGGTCCTACAATGAGCAGTTCTTC
TRBV7-2	.	TRBJ1-5	.	CASSISDIHQPQHF	TGTGCCAGCAGTATATCGGACATCCATCAGCCCCAGCATTTT
TRBV14	.	TRBJ1-6	.	CASSQDLRSPLHF	TGTGCCAGCAGCCAAGATCTGAGGTCACCCCTCCACTTT
TRBV5-4	.	TRBJ2-1	.	CASSSTRGYNEQFF	TGTGCCAGCAGTTCCACGCGGGGCTACAATGAGCAGTTCTTC
TRBV11-2	.	TRBJ2-5	.	CASSQRGANETQYF	TGTGCCAGCAGCCAACGGGGGGCGAACGAGACCCAGTACTTC
TRBV30	TRBD1	TRBJ2-7	.	CAWSTDRKSSYEQYF	TGTGCCTGGAGTACGGACAGGAAGAGCTCCTACGAGCAGTACTTC
TRBV19	.	TRBJ1-1	once	CASSTTRAGNTEAFF	TGTGCCAGTAGTACGACCAGGGCAGGGAACACTGAAGCTTTCTTT
TRBV7-2	.	TRBJ1-1	.	CASSLYGMPFF	TGTGCCAGCAGCTTATACGGGATGCCTTTCTTT
TRBV18	TRBD1	TRBJ2-2	.	CASSPPGTGNTGELFF	TGTGCCAGCTCACCACCTGGGACAGGCAACACCGGGGAGCTGTTTTTT
TRBV29-1	.	TRBJ1-1	.	CSVLGGRVLEAFF	TGCAGCGTTCTGGGGGGACGGGTACTAGAAGCTTTCTTT
TRBV27	.	TRBJ2-3	.	CASSAPSGRNTDTQYF	TGTGCCAGCAGTGCTCCCTCCGGGAGAAACACAGATACGCAGTATTTT
TRBV2	.	TRBJ2-5	.	CASSEARVEETQYF	TGTGCCAGCAGTGAAGCACGGGTGGAGGAGACCCAGTACTTC
TRBV19	.	TRBJ2-2	.	CASRREAGELFF	TGTGCCAGTAGAAGGGAGGCCGGGGAGCTGTTTTTT
TRBV9	.	TRBJ2-1	once	CASSPGTTTSYEQFF	TGTGCCAGCAGTCCCGGTACTACCACCTCTTATGAGCAGTTCTTC
TRBV28	.	TRBJ2-6	.	CAILERAPGANVLTF	TGTGCCATCCTCGAGAGGGCTCCTGGGGCCAACGTCCTGACTTTC
TRBV19	.	TRBJ1-3	.	CASSLNSGNTIYF	TGTGCCAGTAGCCTTAATTCTGGAAACACCATATATTTT
TRBV29-1	.	TRBJ1-1	once	CSVQGANTEAFF	TGCAGCGTACAGGGAGCGAACACTGAAGCTTTCTTT
TRBV7-9	.	TRBJ2-7	.	CASSFPDRHSYEQYF	TGTGCCAGCAGCTTTCCGGACAGACACTCCTACGAGCAGTACTTC
TRBV6-5	.	TRBJ1-2	.	CASSPTDSYGYTF	TGTGCCAGCAGTCCAACGGACAGCTATGGCTACACCTTC
TRBV5-1	.	TRBJ1-2	.	CASSLEYSNYGYTF	TGCGCCAGCAGCTTGGAATACAGCAACTATGGCTACACCTTC
TRBV30	TRBD1	TRBJ1-2	once	CAWSVPWTGSYGYTF	TGTGCCTGGAGTGTACCCTGGACAGGTTCCTATGGCTACACCTTC
TRBV2	.	TRBJ2-2	.	CASSELREGTGELFF	TGTGCCAGCAGTGAACTCAGGGAAGGCACCGGGGAGCTGTTTTTT
TRBV27	.	TRBJ2-7	.	CASSQTGIEQYF	TGTGCCAGCAGCCAAACCGGGATCGAGCAGTACTTC
TRBV7-9	.	TRBJ1-2	.	CASSRTGGDHGYTF	TGTGCCAGCAGCAGAACCGGAGGGGATCATGGCTACACCTTC
TRBV11-3	TRBD2	TRBJ2-5	.	CASSRPARTSGKETQYF	TGTGCCAGCAGCCGCCCGGCTCGGACTAGCGGGAAAGAGACCCAGTACTTC
TRBV2	.	TRBJ2-3	.	CASSETFSTWSQYF	TGTGCCAGCAGTGAGACATTCTCCACGTGGTCGCAGTATTTT
TRBV28	TRBD1	TRBJ1-1	.	CASSRDRGRGDTEAFF	TGTGCCAGCTCAAGGGACAGGGGGAGAGGGGACACTGAAGCTTTCTTT
TRBV7-2	TRBD1	TRBJ1-5	.	CASSRRDRGLGQPQHF	TGTGCCAGCAGCCGCAGGGACAGGGGGCTTGGTCAGCCCCAGCATTTT